The 25 T cell receptor beta chains in this list originate from one sample, sequenced in a study of T-cell memory formation after mild COVID-19. TCRdb analysed the 5' RACE reads with MiXCR anew, one entry per CDR3 protein. In the table there are about half a million distinct CDR3 sequences, about 18% of which are singletons. The sample consisted of PBMCs or a T cell subset sorted from them (not recorded which). Receptors were obtained from an adult woman who had mild COVID-19 (a few samples of this study predate the infection). Cell type and time point are not known.

The chain is built from TRBV9 and TRBJ1-6; tentative D call: TRBD1 (5 bases). V was pared by 4 bases and J by 8 bases, with 16 bases between. Per the germline V gene, CDR1 is SGDLS and CDR2 is YYNGEE. The CDR3 runs to 15 residues. This CDR3 is CASSPQGVHDSPLHF. CDR3 in DNA: TGTGCCAGCAGCCCCCAGGGAGTCCACGATTCACCCCTCCACTTT. Variable domain in full (rest from reference TRBV9 and TRBJ1-6): DSGVTQTPKHLITATGQRVTLRCSPRSGDLSVYWYQQSLDQGLQFLIQYYNGEERAKGNILERFSAQQFPDLHSELNLSSLELGDSALYFCASSPQGVHDSPLHFGNGTRLTVT.

The CDR3 protein is CASSLSGQGRLNYGYTF. CDR3 nucleotides: TGTGCCAGCAGCTTATCCGGACAGGGGCGATTGAACTATGGCTACACCTTC. V and J are TRBV11-2 and TRBJ1-2; TRBD1 agrees at 9 bases. CDR3 length: 17 amino acids. The germline CDR1 and CDR2 sequences are SGHAT and FQNNGV. V trimming: 2 bases; J trimming: 2 bases; junction bases outside the gene matches: 9.

The V and J genes are TRBV7-3 and TRBJ2-2, with D possibly being TRBD1 (6 bases). Between the trimmed V and J ends, which lost 8 bases and 1 base, there was a span of 8 bases. Germline CDR1 is SGHTA and CDR2 is FQGTGA. This CDR3 has 13 residues. The CDR3: CASGGLNTGELFF. The CDR3 DNA reads as TGTGCCAGCGGGGGCCTGAACACCGGGGAGCTGTTTTTT.

The chain links TRBV5-1 to TRBJ1-2; D gene uncertain. The CDR3 is made up of 13 amino acids. V shed 4 bases and J shed 4 bases, with 11 bases lying between them. In germline, CDR1 is SGHRS, CDR2 YFSETQ. The CDR3: CASSASGGYGYTF. The CDR3 nucleotides read TGCGCCAGCAGCGCGTCTGGAGGCTATGGCTACACCTTC.

This clonotype was seen more than once but under ten times. The chain has TRBV7-2 and TRBJ1-1; 7 nucleotides line up with TRBD1. The CDR3 sequence is 14 residues long. Looked up from germline, CDR1 is SGHTA and CDR2 is FQGNSA. V shed 5 bases and J 4 bases; nucleotides not matched to a gene: 7. CDR3 amino acids: CASSGTGVGTEAFF. The CDR3 DNA sequence: TGTGCCAGCAGCGGAACAGGGGTTGGCACTGAAGCTTTCTTT.

CDR3: CASSLGQPNQPQHF. CDR3 bases: TGCGCCAGCAGCTTAGGACAGCCCAATCAGCCCCAGCATTTT. This chain connects TRBV5-1 to TRBJ1-5, with a possible D match to TRBD1 (6 bases). Germline assignment: CDR1 SGHRS and CDR2 YFSETQ. V lost 2 bases and J 3 bases, leaving 9 bases between the germline ends. This CDR3 contains 14 residues.

The chain combines TRBV18 with TRBJ2-1, with 8 bases identical to TRBD2. Trimming removed 6 bases from V and 4 bases from J; junction bases left unmatched: 11. The CDR3 sequence is 16 residues long. CDR1 is KGHSH, CDR2 LQKENI, per germline. The CDR3 region is CASSSGASGWYNEQFF. For the CDR3, the DNA is TGTGCCAGCTCCTCCGGGGCTAGCGGGTGGTACAATGAGCAGTTCTTC.

The CDR3 nucleotides read TGTGCCAGCAGCCATGGGGTCCCGAATGAGCAGTTCTTC. As protein: CASSHGVPNEQFF. The chain joins TRBV5-6 to TRBJ2-1, with D hard to call. In germline, CDR1 is SGHDT, CDR2 YYEEEE. V lost 4 bases and J 7 bases, leaving 12 bases between the germline ends. The CDR3 runs to 13 residues.

The J gene is TRBJ1-4, the V gene TRBV24-1, with 8 bases fitting TRBD1. CDR3 length equals 15 residues. Germline V gives CDR1 KGHDR, CDR2 SFDVKD. V was pared by 4 bases and J by 6 bases, with 6 bases of the junction left unmatched. The CDR3 spells CATSEHTGGDEKLFF. The CDR3 DNA reads TGTGCCACCAGTGAACACACAGGGGGTGATGAAAAACTGTTTTTT.

J is TRBJ2-7 and V is TRBV2; 8 positions match TRBD2. Germline CDR1 SNHLY, CDR2 FYNNEI. The CDR3 is made up of 14 amino acids. V lost 3 bases to trimming and J lost 7 bases; unmatched junction nucleotides: 8. CDR3 region: CASSDTGGPREQYF. CDR3 bases: TGTGCCAGCAGTGATACGGGGGGGCCTCGGGAGCAGTACTTC.

This chain uses TRBV15 with TRBJ2-2, with TRBD2 matching 9 bases. The CDR3 is 19 residues long. Germline trimming cut 4 bases from V and 2 bases from J; bases unmatched to any gene: 14. The germline gives CDR1 LNHNV, CDR2 YYDKDF (reference sequence). The CDR3 nucleotides read TGTGCCACCAGCACCTTTGCCCTTTTAGCGGGGGCCAACACCGGGGAGCTGTTTTTT. Translating gives CATSTFALLAGANTGELFF.

This clonotype was detected a few times. V usage is TRBV6-4 and J usage is TRBJ1-2; tentatively, D is TRBD1 (6 bases). V lost 0 bases, J lost 6 bases, and 14 bases lay in between. This CDR3 region has 15 residues. CDR1 and CDR2 (germline): MRHNA, SNTAGT. The CDR3 sequence: CASSDSYQGLNGYTF. CDR3 bases: TGTGCCAGCAGTGACTCGTATCAGGGGCTCAATGGCTACACCTTC.

V usage is TRBV4-1 and J usage is TRBJ2-1; D gene uncertain. From germline, CDR1 is MGHRA and CDR2 YSYEKL. CDR3 length: 13 amino acids. Trimming stripped 5 bases from V and 6 bases from J, with 11 bases between. CDR3 sequence reads: CASSILGFNEQFF. In DNA form, the CDR3 reads TGCGCCAGCAGCATCCTCGGGTTCAATGAGCAGTTCTTC.

This clonotype was observed a few times. The chain couples TRBV7-2 to TRBJ1-2; maybe TRBD1 (5 bases). CDR3 length: 15 amino acids. The germline V and J ends were trimmed by 2 bases and 6 bases, with 16 bases remaining between them. From germline, CDR1 is SGHTA and CDR2 FQGNSA. The CDR3 sequence: CASSLRAVRENGYTF. The CDR3, as DNA: TGTGCCAGCAGCTTAAGAGCGGTCAGGGAGAATGGCTACACCTTC.

The CDR3 protein is CASSGGGLAGNTIYF. The CDR3 nucleotides are TGTGCCAGCAGCGGAGGGGGGCTCGCTGGAAACACCATATATTTT. This chain links TRBV7-2 with TRBJ1-3; tentatively, D is TRBD1 (6 bases). The length of the CDR3 is 15 residues. V lost 5 bases to trimming and J lost 2 bases, with 13 bases between them. The germline V gene has CDR1 SGHTA and CDR2 FQGNSA.

At least ten counts were recorded for this clonotype. The V and J genes are TRBV6-2 or TRBV6-3 and TRBJ2-7; 8 nucleotides align to TRBD2. Germline V lookup: CDR1 MNHEY, CDR2 SVGEGT. CDR3 length: 16 residues. The junction had 10 bases not matched to a gene; V was cut back by 4 bases and J by 2 bases. CDR3: CASSSHSKGLAYEQYF. CDR3 sequence (DNA): TGTGCCAGCAGTTCGCACTCCAAGGGACTAGCCTACGAGCAGTACTTC.

V usage is TRBV20-1 and J usage is TRBJ2-1; TRBD1 might be the D (5 bases). CDR3 size: 12 residues. Trimming cost V 6 bases and J 6 bases, with 12 bases left between them. Germline-derived CDR1 and CDR2 are DFQATT and SNEGSKA (reference sequence). Here the CDR3 DNA reads TGCAGTGCCACGGACCAGGGCAATGAGCAGTTCTTC. It encodes CSATDQGNEQFF.

This clonotype has more than one count but fewer than ten. The chain links TRBV6-2 or TRBV6-3 to TRBJ2-7, with D tentatively TRBD1 or TRBD2 (5 bases each). CDR3 length equals 17 residues. Germline V gene sequence: CDR1 MNHEY, CDR2 SVGEGT. V was trimmed by 8 bases and J by 1 base, leaving 24 bases between them. The CDR3 is CASWGPTAPVLSYEQYF. CDR3 DNA sequence: TGTGCCAGCTGGGGACCGACGGCCCCAGTATTATCCTACGAGCAGTACTTC.

The chain is built from TRBV5-5 and TRBJ1-5; 11 bases fit TRBD1. CDR1 and CDR2 (germline): SGHKS, YYEKEE (reference sequence). Germline trimming cut 4 bases from V and 7 bases from J; bases unmatched to any gene: 7. The CDR3 extends over 15 amino acids. The CDR3: CASSTGTGGKQPQHF. The CDR3 nucleotides are TGTGCCAGCAGCACCGGGACAGGGGGTAAGCAGCCCCAGCATTTT.

The gene calls are TRBV5-1 and TRBJ2-1; 7 bases are a match to TRBD2. V lost 2 bases, J lost 5 bases, and 10 bases stayed unmatched. Germline lookup yields CDR1 SGHRS and CDR2 YFSETQ. This CDR3 has 16 residues. The CDR3 protein is CASSFDLGLLNNEQFF. CDR3 in DNA: TGCGCCAGCAGCTTCGATCTGGGACTACTTAACAATGAGCAGTTCTTC.

The chain is built from TRBV11-2 and TRBJ2-1, with TRBD2 identical over 12 bases. Germline V CDR1 and CDR2: SGHAT, FQNNGV. This CDR3 has 15 residues. After removal of 4 bases from V and 7 bases from J, the junction contained 5 bases not matched to a gene. The CDR3 reads CASSSSGGARNEQFF. The CDR3 nucleotides read TGTGCCAGCAGCTCTAGCGGGGGGGCCAGGAATGAGCAGTTCTTC.

CDR3 sequence: CASSMLAGAEDEQYF. DNA for the CDR3: TGTGCCAGCAGCATGCTAGCGGGGGCCGAGGACGAGCAGTACTTC. This chain joins TRBV13 and TRBJ2-7; 10 bases match TRBD2. V was pared by 5 bases and J by 5 bases, with 9 bases of the junction left unmatched. Germline V lookup: CDR1 PRHDT, CDR2 FYEKMQ (reference sequence). This CDR3 has 15 amino acids.

V usage is TRBV27 and J usage is TRBJ2-5; D gene unclear. Trimming shortened V by 5 bases and J by 5 bases, and 12 bases separated the two germline ends. The CDR3 totals 13 residues. Germline V CDR1 and CDR2: MNHEY, SMNVEV (reference sequence). CDR3 region: CASSPYGIETQYF. The CDR3 nucleotides are TGTGCCAGCAGTCCCTACGGCATTGAGACCCAGTACTTC.

This clonotype was found a few times. The J gene is TRBJ2-3, the V gene TRBV20-1; the D gene is possibly TRBD2 (5 bases). Deletions cut 5 bases from V and 0 bases from J, with 15 bases between. Germline-derived CDR1 and CDR2 are DFQATT and SNEGSKA (reference sequence). This CDR3 is built from 15 residues. The DNA for the CDR3 is TGCAGTGCTGGTAACCCGGGATCTAGCACAGATACGCAGTATTTT. Translation gives CSAGNPGSSTDTQYF.

Only a few counts were recorded for this clonotype. This may be a read error: a much more frequent sequence differs by one nucleotide. The gene calls are TRBV5-1 and TRBJ1-2; a weak D match, TRBD1 (5 bases). Germline loops: CDR1 SGHRS, CDR2 YFSETQ. The CDR3 has 13 amino acids. V was shortened by 3 bases and J by 5 bases, with 11 bases between the two germline ends. The CDR3 DNA sequence: TGCGCCAGCAGCTCCGGGACGGAATATGGCTACACCTTC. Its protein is CASSSGTEYGYTF.